Presented here are 32 T cell receptor beta chains from one specimen sequenced in a study of T-cell memory formation after mild COVID-19. TCRdb re-derived calls from the 5' RACE reads in MiXCR, one entry per CDR3 protein. Of 250,000 to 300,000 distinct CDR3 sequences listed, 15% to 20% were seen once; the top ten hold about a fifth. Sequenced material: PBMCs or a T cell subset sorted from them (not recorded which). All receptors derive from a man younger than 35 who had mild COVID-19 (a few samples of this study predate the infection). Cell type and time point are not known.

This clonotype came up a few times. The CDR3 spells CSAYLDRDPYGYTF. In nucleotides, the CDR3 is TGCAGTGCTTATCTGGACAGGGACCCCTATGGCTACACCTTC. The chain joins TRBV20-1 to TRBJ1-2; 8 bases are shared with TRBD1. The length of the CDR3 is 14 residues. V was clipped by 5 bases and J by 4 bases; unmatched bases: 9. Germline V gene data show CDR1 as DFQATT and CDR2 as SNEGSKA (reference sequence).

The chain couples TRBV7-8 to TRBJ2-2; 10 bases agree with TRBD1. Looked up from germline, CDR1 is SGHVS and CDR2 is FQNEAQ. The junction had 10 bases not matched to a gene; V was cut back by 2 bases and J by 4 bases. This CDR3 contains 18 residues. CDR3 in DNA: TGTGCCAGCAGCTTATTGGTGGGACAGGGGATCATCACCGGGGAGCTGTTTTTT. This codes for CASSLLVGQGIITGELFF.

This clonotype was counted many times. The J gene is TRBJ2-5, the V gene TRBV18; D is unclear. The CDR3 extends over 13 amino acids. Trimming removed 6 bases at V and 2 bases at J, with 10 bases between. Germline CDR1 and CDR2: KGHSH and LQKENI. The CDR3, as DNA: TGTGCCAGCTCCCCATCGGGTCAAGAGACCCAGTACTTC. This sequence encodes CASSPSGQETQYF.

This clonotype has just a few counts. V gene TRBV6-5 combines with J gene TRBJ2-6; the D gene is possibly TRBD1 (5 bases). This CDR3 has 16 amino acids. Trimming removed 6 bases at V and 0 bases at J, with 12 bases between. Germline-derived CDR1 and CDR2 are MNHEY and SVGAGI. The CDR3 region has the DNA TGTGCCAGCAGCCCGGACACACTCTCTGGGGCCAACGTCCTGACTTTC. Translating it yields CASSPDTLSGANVLTF.

This clonotype was seen a handful of times. The chain uses TRBV5-1 and TRBJ2-7; D might be TRBD2 (6 bases). Germline-derived CDR1 and CDR2 are SGHRS and YFSETQ. This CDR3 comprises 14 residues. V was trimmed by 2 bases and J by 3 bases, leaving 12 bases between them. The CDR3 is CASSLKAGSYEQYF. CDR3 nucleotides: TGCGCCAGCAGCTTAAAGGCGGGGAGCTACGAGCAGTACTTC.

The rearrangement links TRBV29-1 to TRBJ2-7, with 10 bases identical to TRBD1. This CDR3 has 14 amino acids. CDR1 is SQVTM and CDR2 is ANQGSEA in the germline V gene. V trimming: 4 bases; J trimming: 6 bases; junction bases outside the gene matches: 9. The CDR3 is CSVARGTGDSEQYF. The CDR3 nucleotides read TGCAGCGTTGCCCGGGGGACAGGGGACTCCGAGCAGTACTTC.

The rearrangement links TRBV19 to TRBJ2-1; 8 bases are shared with TRBD2. Germline V lookup: CDR1 LNHDA, CDR2 SQIVND (reference sequence). With 2 bases clipped from V and 5 bases from J, the junction kept 5 bases outside the gene matches. The CDR3 is 15 residues long. CDR3 coding DNA: TGTGCCAGTAGTATACCGGGACTAGGCCACAATGAGCAGTTCTTC. Its protein is CASSIPGLGHNEQFF. The full variable domain, in which reference TRBV19 and TRBJ2-1 provide the parts outside the CDR3, is DGGITQSPKYLFRKEGQNVTLSCEQNLNHDAMYWYRQDPGQGLRLIYYSQIVNDFQKGDIAEGYSVSREKKESFPLTVTSAQKNPTAFYLCASSIPGLGHNEQFFGPGTRLTVL.

This clonotype was counted ten times or more. CDR3 residues: CASSYGGENTGELFF. CDR3 coding DNA: TGTGCCAGCAGTTATGGCGGGGAGAACACCGGGGAGCTGTTTTTT. The chain employs TRBV6-5 and TRBJ2-2, with D possibly being TRBD2 (6 bases). The length of the CDR3 is 15 residues. Germline lookup yields CDR1 MNHEY and CDR2 SVGAGI. Trimming removed 3 bases from V and 1 base from J, with 9 bases in between.

This clonotype was found a few times. The rearrangement links TRBV6-5 to TRBJ1-2; D gene uncertain. V shed 6 bases and J shed 4 bases, with 12 bases lying between them. The germline V gene has CDR1 MNHEY and CDR2 SVGAGI. The CDR3 runs 13 residues. The CDR3 is CASRRTDSYGYTF. CDR3 DNA sequence: TGTGCCAGCAGGCGAACCGACTCCTATGGCTACACCTTC.

The chain recombines TRBV12-3 or TRBV12-4 with TRBJ1-5; D is undetermined. V lost 6 bases, J lost 0 bases, and 12 bases lay in between. This CDR3 is built from 15 residues. Here the CDR3 DNA reads TGTGCCAGCAGCCCCGTACCTCATAGCAATCAGCCCCAGCATTTT. This translates into CASSPVPHSNQPQHF.

This chain joins TRBV6-2 or TRBV6-3 and TRBJ2-7; 7 positions match TRBD1. The CDR3 consists of 13 residues. Germline V lookup: CDR1 MNHEY, CDR2 SVGEGT. With 5 bases clipped from V and 7 bases from J, the junction kept 8 bases outside the gene matches. In DNA, the CDR3 is TGTGCCAGCAGTAAGACAGGGTGGCGAGAGCAGTACGTC. Translating it yields CASSKTGWREQYV.

V gene TRBV20-1 combines with J gene TRBJ2-3; D is undetermined. V shed 1 base and J shed 2 bases, with 16 bases lying between them. Looked up from germline, CDR1 is DFQATT and CDR2 is SNEGSKA (reference sequence). The CDR3 has 16 amino acids. CDR3 region: CSARVGPFPPTDTQYF. The CDR3, as DNA: TGCAGTGCTAGAGTCGGGCCCTTCCCCCCCACAGATACGCAGTATTTT.

The chain employs TRBV20-1 and TRBJ1-2; weak D call: TRBD1 (6 bases). Germline lookup yields CDR1 DFQATT and CDR2 SNEGSKA (reference sequence). The germline V and J ends were trimmed by 5 bases and 4 bases, with 17 bases remaining between them. The CDR3 covers 14 residues. The CDR3 here is CSAGDTTGSYGYTF. DNA of the CDR3: TGCAGTGCTGGGGATACCACAGGGTCCTATGGCTACACCTTC.

This chain links TRBV23-1 with TRBJ2-5, with 9 bases that match TRBD1. TRBV23-1 is marked as an open reading frame, function uncertain. This CDR3 is 19 amino acids long. J gave up 3 bases and V 4 bases, and 18 bases lay outside the gene matches. Written as DNA, the CDR3 is TGCGCCAGCAGTCCCCAAGGACAGGGGAGAAGCACGTGCAAAGAGACCCAGTACTTC. Translating gives CASSPQGQGRSTCKETQYF.

This clonotype was found many times. The chain has TRBV14 and TRBJ1-4; possibly TRBD1 for D (5 bases). There are 13 residues in the CDR3. The germline gives CDR1 SGHDN, CDR2 FVKESK. Trimming pared 4 bases from V and 10 bases from J, leaving 13 bases between. This CDR3 is CASSPTVTGKLFF. CDR3 bases: TGTGCCAGCAGCCCGACAGTTACCGGAAAACTGTTTTTT.

This chain connects TRBV10-3 to TRBJ2-7; maybe TRBD1 (5 bases). V lost 0 bases, J lost 3 bases, and 12 bases lay in between. This CDR3 is built from 15 residues. Per germline, CDR1 ENHRY and CDR2 SYGVKD. As DNA, the CDR3 is TGTGCCATCAGTGAGTCGGATAAGGGGCTCTACGAGCAGTACGTC. It yields the protein CAISESDKGLYEQYV.

The chain is built from TRBV5-1 and TRBJ1-2; D uncertain. V was trimmed by 4 bases and J by 0 bases, leaving 16 bases between them. Germline V lookup: CDR1 SGHRS, CDR2 YFSETQ. The CDR3 extends over 16 amino acids. This chain's CDR3 is CASSPETRGSNYGYTF. The CDR3 DNA sequence: TGCGCCAGCAGCCCCGAAACCCGAGGATCTAACTATGGCTACACCTTC.

This clonotype was seen a few times. The chain has TRBV18 and TRBJ1-3; no clear D gene. Looked up from germline, CDR1 is KGHSH and CDR2 is LQKENI. V lost 0 bases and J lost 0, with 3 bases in between. The CDR3 covers 14 residues. CDR3 sequence: CASSPPFSGNTIYF. The CDR3 nucleotides read TGTGCCAGCTCACCACCGTTCTCTGGAAACACCATATATTTT.

The chain uses TRBV20-1 and TRBJ1-2, with D possibly TRBD1 on 5 matching bases. CDR3 size: 13 residues. V dropped 0 bases and J dropped 7 bases, with 12 bases sitting between them. The germline gives CDR1 DFQATT, CDR2 SNEGSKA (reference sequence). The CDR3 loop reads CSAREGVGGGYTF. CDR3 nucleotides: TGCAGTGCTAGAGAGGGGGTCGGAGGTGGCTACACCTTC.

Points on this clonotype: The DNA is omitted, as the CDR3 cannot be located on it reliably, and the CDR3 follows TCRdb's listing. The V call is TRBV5-1, the J call TRBJ2-3; the table's D call TRBD1 went unverified against the DNA. Germline values: CDR1 SGHRS, CDR2 YFSETQ. The CDR3 region is 17 residues in length, termini included. CDR3 loop: CASTFLGTGAGTDTQYF.

This clonotype was detected a few times. This rearrangement joins TRBV5-6 to TRBJ2-6; possibly TRBD1 or TRBD2 for D (5 bases each). Germline assignment: CDR1 SGHDT and CDR2 YYEEEE. CDR3 length equals 16 residues. With 2 bases removed from V and 0 bases from J, the gap between germline ends came to 9 bases. The CDR3 reads CASSFPGTSGANVLTF. The CDR3 DNA sequence: TGTGCCAGCAGCTTTCCCGGGACCTCTGGGGCCAACGTCCTGACTTTC.

Only a few counts were recorded for this clonotype. This chain uses TRBV5-1 with TRBJ1-2; the D gene is possibly TRBD1 (6 bases). With 0 bases removed from V and 8 bases from J, the gap between germline ends came to 14 bases. Looked up from germline, CDR1 is SGHRS and CDR2 is YFSETQ. The length of the CDR3 is 14 residues. DNA of the CDR3: TGCGCCAGCAGCTTGGGTACAGGGCCAGGGGGCTACACCTTC. This sequence encodes CASSLGTGPGGYTF.

This clonotype was detected a few times. The J gene is TRBJ2-6, the V gene TRBV5-1; D uncertain. CDR3 size: 16 residues. V was shortened by 0 bases and J by 0 bases, with 7 bases between the two germline ends. Germline-derived CDR1 and CDR2 are SGHRS and YFSETQ. The CDR3 nucleotides read TGCGCCAGCAGCTTGGCCGGGCACTCTGGGGCCAACGTCCTGACTTTC. Encoded protein: CASSLAGHSGANVLTF.

This clonotype was observed a handful of times. The CDR3 protein is CASSLSQNTEAFF. DNA of the CDR3: TGTGCCAGCAGTTTGAGCCAGAACACTGAAGCTTTCTTT. This chain connects TRBV12-3 or TRBV12-4 to TRBJ1-1; D not certain. Trimming shortened V by 3 bases and J by 1 base, and 6 bases separated the two germline ends. This CDR3 contains 13 residues.

The chain recombines TRBV7-9 with TRBJ2-5; no clear D gene. V lost 0 bases, J lost 5 bases, and 10 bases lay in between. The CDR3 loop spans 14 amino acids. Germline V gives CDR1 SEHNR, CDR2 FQNEAQ (reference sequence). In DNA form, the CDR3 reads TGTGCCAGCAGCTTAGCTCTGGCCGGGGAGACCCAGTACTTC. It yields the protein CASSLALAGETQYF.

V gene TRBV6-2 or TRBV6-3 combines with J gene TRBJ2-7; the D gene is possibly TRBD1 (6 bases). The CDR3 has 15 residues. Germline lookup yields CDR1 MNHEY and CDR2 SVGEGT. Trimming shortened V by 5 bases and J by 2 bases, and 16 bases separated the two germline ends. In DNA, the CDR3 is TGTGCCAGCAGTGCTGATCCGGGACAAGCCTACGAGCAGTACTTC. Its translation is CASSADPGQAYEQYF.

This clonotype was counted many times. J is TRBJ2-5 and V is TRBV6-5, with 8 positions matching TRBD1. The germline CDR1 and CDR2 sequences are MNHEY and SVGAGI. The CDR3 runs to 13 residues. V dropped 6 bases and J dropped 1; count of bases not matched to a gene: 1. CDR3: CASRGQAQETQYF. The DNA of the CDR3 is TGTGCCAGCAGGGGACAGGCCCAAGAGACCCAGTACTTC.

This clonotype was detected a few times. The J gene is TRBJ2-5, the V gene TRBV6-5; the D is unclear. The CDR3 extends over 12 amino acids. Germline CDR1 reads MNHEY; CDR2 reads SVGAGI. V was cut by 2 bases and J by 5 bases, with 6 bases left in between. The CDR3 is CASSYDGETQYF. The CDR3 nucleotides read TGTGCCAGCAGTTACGACGGGGAGACCCAGTACTTC.

This clonotype has at least ten counts. This chain connects TRBV20-1 to TRBJ1-4; D uncertain. Germline CDR1 DFQATT, CDR2 SNEGSKA (reference sequence). This CDR3 spans 14 amino acids. V shed 1 base and J shed 7 bases, with 13 bases lying between them. CDR3 bases: TGCAGTGCTAGAGGGTGGAAGGGCGGTGAAAAACTGTTTTTT. It specifies CSARGWKGGEKLFF.

This clonotype was seen a handful of times. DNA for the CDR3: TGTGCCAGCAGCCAAGCGAACGGCTATGGCTACACCTTC. Its translation: CASSQANGYGYTF. V gene TRBV3-1 combines with J gene TRBJ1-2; D not resolved. The CDR3 runs to 13 residues. Germline CDR1 and CDR2: LGHDT and YNNKEL (reference sequence). Trimming took off 1 base at V and 4 bases at J, with 7 bases between the two ends.

This clonotype showed up just a few times. The V gene is TRBV7-2, the J gene TRBJ2-1; the D gene is possibly TRBD2 (6 bases). The CDR3 loop spans 14 amino acids. Trimming left V 8 bases short and J 6 bases short, with 17 bases between. The germline gives CDR1 SGHTA, CDR2 FQGNSA. In nucleotides, the CDR3 is TGTGCCAGCCTCCAAAGGGCGGGGACCAATGAGCAGTTCTTC. It specifies CASLQRAGTNEQFF.

This clonotype has more than one count but fewer than ten. The chain has TRBV7-2 and TRBJ1-5; the D gene is possibly TRBD1 (6 bases). Between the trimmed V and J ends, which lost 1 base and 11 bases, there was a span of 21 bases. Germline values: CDR1 SGHTA, CDR2 FQGNSA. The CDR3 has 16 amino acids. CDR3 coding DNA: TGTGCCAGCAGCTTAGATGGCGCCGGAGGGGGTCGGGCCCAGCATTTT. It translates to CASSLDGAGGGRAQHF.